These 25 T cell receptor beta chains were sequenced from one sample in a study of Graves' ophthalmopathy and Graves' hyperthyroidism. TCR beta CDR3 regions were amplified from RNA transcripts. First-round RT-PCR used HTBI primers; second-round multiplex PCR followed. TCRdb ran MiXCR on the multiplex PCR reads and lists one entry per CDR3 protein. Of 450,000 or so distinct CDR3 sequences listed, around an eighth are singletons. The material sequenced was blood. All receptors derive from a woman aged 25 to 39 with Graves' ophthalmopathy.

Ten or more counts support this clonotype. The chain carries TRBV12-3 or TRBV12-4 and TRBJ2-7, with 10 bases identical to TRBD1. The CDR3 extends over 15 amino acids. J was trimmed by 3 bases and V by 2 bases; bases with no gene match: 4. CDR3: CASSLIGQGGYEQYF. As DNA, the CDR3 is TGTGCCAGCAGTTTAATAGGACAGGGGGGCTACGAGCAGTACTTC.

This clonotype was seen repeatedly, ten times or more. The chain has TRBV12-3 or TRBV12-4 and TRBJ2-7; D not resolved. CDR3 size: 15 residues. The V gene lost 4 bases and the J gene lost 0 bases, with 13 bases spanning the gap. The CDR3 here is CASSSLDRDSYEQYF. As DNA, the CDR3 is TGTGCCAGCAGTTCCCTGGACCGCGACTCCTACGAGCAGTACTTC.

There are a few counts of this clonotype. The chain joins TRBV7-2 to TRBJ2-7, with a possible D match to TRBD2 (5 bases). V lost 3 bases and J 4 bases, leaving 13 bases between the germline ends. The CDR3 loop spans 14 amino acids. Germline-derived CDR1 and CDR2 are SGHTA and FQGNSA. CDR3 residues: CASSFSGRRYEQYF. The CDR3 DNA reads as TGTGCCAGCAGCTTCTCGGGGAGAAGATACGAGCAGTACTTC. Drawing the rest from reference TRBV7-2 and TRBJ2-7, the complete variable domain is GAGVSQSPSNKVTEKGKDVELRCDPISGHTALYWYRQSLGQGLEFLIYFQGNSAPDKSGLPSDRFSAERTGGSVSTLTIQRTQQEDSAVYLCASSFSGRRYEQYFGPGTRLTVT.

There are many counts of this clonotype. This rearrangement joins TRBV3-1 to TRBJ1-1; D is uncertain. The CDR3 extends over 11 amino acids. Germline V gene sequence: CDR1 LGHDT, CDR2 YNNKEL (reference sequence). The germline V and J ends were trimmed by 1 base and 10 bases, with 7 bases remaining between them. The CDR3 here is CASSQGLGAFF. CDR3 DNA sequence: TGTGCCAGCAGCCAAGGTTTGGGAGCTTTCTTT.

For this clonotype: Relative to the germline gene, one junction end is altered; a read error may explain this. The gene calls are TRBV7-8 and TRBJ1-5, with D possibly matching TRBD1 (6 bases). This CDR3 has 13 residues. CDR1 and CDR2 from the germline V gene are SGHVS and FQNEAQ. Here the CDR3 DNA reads TGTGCCGGCAGGGGCAACGATGGTCAGCCCCAGCATTTT. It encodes CAGRGNDGQPQHF.

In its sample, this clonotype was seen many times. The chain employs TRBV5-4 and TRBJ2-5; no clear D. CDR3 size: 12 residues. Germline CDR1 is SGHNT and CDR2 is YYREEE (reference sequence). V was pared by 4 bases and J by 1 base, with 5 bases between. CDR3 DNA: TGTGCCAGCAGCGGGCGCCAAGAGACCCAGTACTTC. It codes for CASSGRQETQYF.

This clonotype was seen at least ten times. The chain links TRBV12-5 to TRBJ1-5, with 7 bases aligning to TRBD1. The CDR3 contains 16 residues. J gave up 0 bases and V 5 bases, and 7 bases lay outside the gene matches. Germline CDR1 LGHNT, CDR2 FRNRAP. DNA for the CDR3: TGTGCTAGTGGTGTGGGACAGTCCTATAGCAATCAGCCCCAGCATTTT. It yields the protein CASGVGQSYSNQPQHF.

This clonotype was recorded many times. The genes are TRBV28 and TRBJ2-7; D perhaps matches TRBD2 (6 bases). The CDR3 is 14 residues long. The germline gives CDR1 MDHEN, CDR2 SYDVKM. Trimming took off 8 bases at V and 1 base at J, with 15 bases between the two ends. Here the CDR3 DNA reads TGTGCCAGCCAACCCTGGGACTGGTCCTACGAGCAGTACTTC. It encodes CASQPWDWSYEQYF.

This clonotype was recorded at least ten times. CDR3: CASSGTANYGYTF. DNA of the CDR3: TGTGCCAGCAGCGGGACAGCTAACTATGGCTACACCTTC. The gene calls are TRBV6-1 and TRBJ1-2; 7 nucleotides match TRBD1. CDR3 length: 13 residues. CDR1 is MNHNS, CDR2 SASEGT, per germline. Germline trimming cut 6 bases from V and 0 bases from J; bases unmatched to any gene: 1.

CDR3 sequence reads: CASSSRPAGYQETQYF. As DNA, the CDR3 is TGTGCCAGCAGTTCCCGACCAGCGGGGTACCAAGAGACCCAGTACTTC. The chain recombines TRBV5-6 with TRBJ2-5; 7 nucleotides align to TRBD2. The CDR3 covers 16 residues. CDR1 is SGHDT, CDR2 YYEEEE, per germline. V was pared by 5 bases and J by 0 bases, with 10 bases of the junction left unmatched.

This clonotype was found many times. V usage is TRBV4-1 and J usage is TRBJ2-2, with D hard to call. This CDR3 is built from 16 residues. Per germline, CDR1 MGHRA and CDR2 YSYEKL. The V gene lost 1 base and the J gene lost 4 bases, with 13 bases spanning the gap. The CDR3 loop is CASSQVRTASTGELFF. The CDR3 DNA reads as TGCGCCAGCAGCCAAGTTCGGACCGCCAGCACCGGGGAGCTGTTTTTT.

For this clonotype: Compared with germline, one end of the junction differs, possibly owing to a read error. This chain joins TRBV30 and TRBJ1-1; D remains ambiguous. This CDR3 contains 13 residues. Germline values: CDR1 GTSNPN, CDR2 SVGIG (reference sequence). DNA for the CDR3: TGTGCCTGGATGCGGTCACTGAACACTGAAGCTTTATTT. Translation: CAWMRSLNTEALF.

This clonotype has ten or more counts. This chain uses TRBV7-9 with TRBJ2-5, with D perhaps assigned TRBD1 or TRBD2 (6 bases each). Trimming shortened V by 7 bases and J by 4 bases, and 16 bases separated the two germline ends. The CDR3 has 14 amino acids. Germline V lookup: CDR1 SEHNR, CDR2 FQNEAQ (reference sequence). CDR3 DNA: TGTGCCAGCAACGATGGGGGGCGGCGAGAGACCCAGTACTTC. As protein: CASNDGGRRETQYF.

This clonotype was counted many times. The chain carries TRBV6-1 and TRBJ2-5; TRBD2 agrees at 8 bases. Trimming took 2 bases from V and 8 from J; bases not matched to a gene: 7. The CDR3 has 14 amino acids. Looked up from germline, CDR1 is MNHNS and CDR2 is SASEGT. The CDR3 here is CASSEIDSGVTQYF. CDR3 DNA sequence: TGTGCCAGCAGTGAAATAGATAGCGGGGTTACCCAGTACTTC.

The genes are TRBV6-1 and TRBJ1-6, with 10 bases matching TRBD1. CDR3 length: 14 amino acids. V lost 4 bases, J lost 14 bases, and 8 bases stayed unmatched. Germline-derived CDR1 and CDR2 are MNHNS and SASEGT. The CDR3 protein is CASSGDRGSGTLHF. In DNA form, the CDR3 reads TGTGCCAGCAGTGGGGACAGGGGATCGGGTACCCTCCACTTT.

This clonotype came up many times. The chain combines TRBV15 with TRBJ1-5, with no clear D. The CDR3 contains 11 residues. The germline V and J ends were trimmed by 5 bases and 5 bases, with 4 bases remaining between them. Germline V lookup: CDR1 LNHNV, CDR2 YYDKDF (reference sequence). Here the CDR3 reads CATSGHQPQHF. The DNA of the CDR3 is TGTGCCACCAGCGGACATCAGCCCCAGCATTTT.

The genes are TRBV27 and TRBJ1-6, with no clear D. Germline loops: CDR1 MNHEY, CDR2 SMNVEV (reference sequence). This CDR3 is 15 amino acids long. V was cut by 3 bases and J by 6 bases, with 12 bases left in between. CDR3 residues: CASSFKPPFNSPLHF. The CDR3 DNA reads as TGTGCCAGCAGTTTTAAGCCGCCGTTTAATTCACCCCTCCACTTT.

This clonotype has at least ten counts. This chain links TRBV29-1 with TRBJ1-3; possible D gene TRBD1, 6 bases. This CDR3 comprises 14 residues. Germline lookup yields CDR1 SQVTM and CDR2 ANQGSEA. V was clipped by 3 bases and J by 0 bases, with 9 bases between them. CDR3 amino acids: CSVDTGNSGNTIYF. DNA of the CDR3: TGCAGCGTTGACACAGGGAACTCTGGAAACACCATATATTTT.

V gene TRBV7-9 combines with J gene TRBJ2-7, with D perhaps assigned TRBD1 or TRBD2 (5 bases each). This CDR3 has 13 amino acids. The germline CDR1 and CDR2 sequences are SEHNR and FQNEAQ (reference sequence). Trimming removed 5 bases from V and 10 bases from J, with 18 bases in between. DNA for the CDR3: TGTGCCAGCAGCGGTCTGAAGGGACGCGATCAGTACTTC. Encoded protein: CASSGLKGRDQYF. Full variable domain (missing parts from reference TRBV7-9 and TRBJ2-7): DTGVSQNPRHKITKRGQNVTFRCDPISEHNRLYWYRQTLGQGPEFLTYFQNEAQLEKSRLLSDRFSAERPKGSFSTLEIQRTEQGDSAMYLCASSGLKGRDQYFGPGTRLTVT.

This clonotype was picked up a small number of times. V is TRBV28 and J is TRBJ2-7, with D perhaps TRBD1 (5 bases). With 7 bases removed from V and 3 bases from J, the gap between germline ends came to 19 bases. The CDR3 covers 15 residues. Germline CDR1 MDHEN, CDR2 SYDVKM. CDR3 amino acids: CASNPDSIGIYEQYF. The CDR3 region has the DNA TGTGCCAGCAACCCCGACAGCATTGGGATCTACGAGCAGTACTTC.

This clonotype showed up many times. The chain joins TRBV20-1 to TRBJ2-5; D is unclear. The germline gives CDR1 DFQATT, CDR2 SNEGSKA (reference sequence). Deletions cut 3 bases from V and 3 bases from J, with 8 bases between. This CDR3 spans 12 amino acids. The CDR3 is CSARGNEETQYF. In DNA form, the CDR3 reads TGCAGTGCTAGGGGGAACGAAGAGACCCAGTACTTC.

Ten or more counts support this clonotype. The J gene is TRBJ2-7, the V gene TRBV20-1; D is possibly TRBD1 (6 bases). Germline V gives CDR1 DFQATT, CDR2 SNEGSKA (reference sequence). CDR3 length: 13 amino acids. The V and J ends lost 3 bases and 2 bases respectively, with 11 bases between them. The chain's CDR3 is CSASLDSPYEQYF. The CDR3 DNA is TGCAGTGCTAGCCTGGACAGTCCCTACGAGCAGTACTTC.

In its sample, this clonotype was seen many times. The CDR3 is CASSLLPGKTQYF. The CDR3 bases are TGTGCCAGCAGCTTATTACCCGGGAAGACCCAGTACTTC. This sequence joins TRBV11-1 and TRBJ2-5; D is perhaps TRBD2 (5 bases). The germline gives CDR1 SGHAT, CDR2 FQDESV (reference sequence). V was pared by 2 bases and J by 6 bases, with 10 bases between. The CDR3 is 13 residues long.

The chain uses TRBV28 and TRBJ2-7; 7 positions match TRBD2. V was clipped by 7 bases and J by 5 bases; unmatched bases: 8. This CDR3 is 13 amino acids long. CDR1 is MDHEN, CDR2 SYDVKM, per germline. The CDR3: CASKWGTSDEQYF. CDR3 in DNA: TGTGCCAGCAAGTGGGGTACTAGCGACGAGCAGTACTTC.

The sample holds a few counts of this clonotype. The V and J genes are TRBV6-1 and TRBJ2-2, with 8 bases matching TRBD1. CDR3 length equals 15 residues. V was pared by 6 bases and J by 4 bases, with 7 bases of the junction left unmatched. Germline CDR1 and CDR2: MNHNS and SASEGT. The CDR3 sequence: CASSPSRGRTGELFF. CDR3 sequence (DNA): TGTGCCAGCAGCCCCTCCAGGGGGCGCACCGGGGAGCTGTTTTTT.